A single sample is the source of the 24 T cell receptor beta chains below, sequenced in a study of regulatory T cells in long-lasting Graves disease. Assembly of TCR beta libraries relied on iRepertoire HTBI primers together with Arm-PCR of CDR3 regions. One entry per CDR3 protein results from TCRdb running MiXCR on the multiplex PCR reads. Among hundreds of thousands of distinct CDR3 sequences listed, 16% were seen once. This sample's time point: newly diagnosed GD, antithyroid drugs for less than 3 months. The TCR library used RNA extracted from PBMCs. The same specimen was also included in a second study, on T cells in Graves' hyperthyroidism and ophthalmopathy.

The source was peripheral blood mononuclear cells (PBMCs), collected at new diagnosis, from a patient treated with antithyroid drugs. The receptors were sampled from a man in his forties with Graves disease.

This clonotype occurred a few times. The CDR3 is CASSYRTGGHEQYF. CDR3 nucleotide sequence: TGTGCCAGCAGTTACAGGACAGGGGGCCACGAGCAGTACTTC. V and J are TRBV6-9 and TRBJ2-7; 11 bases map to TRBD1. The CDR3 is 14 residues long. Per the germline V gene, CDR1 is MNHGY and CDR2 is SVAAGI. The J segment lost 5 bases and the V segment lost 3 bases, leaving 3 bases of the junction unmatched.

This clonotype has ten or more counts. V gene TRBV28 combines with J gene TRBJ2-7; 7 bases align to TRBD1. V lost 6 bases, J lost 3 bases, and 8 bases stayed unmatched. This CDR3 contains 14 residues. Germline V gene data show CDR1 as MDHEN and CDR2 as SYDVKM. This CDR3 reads CASSLRTGRYEQYF. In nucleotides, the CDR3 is TGTGCCAGCAGCCTTCGGACAGGCCGCTACGAGCAGTACTTC.

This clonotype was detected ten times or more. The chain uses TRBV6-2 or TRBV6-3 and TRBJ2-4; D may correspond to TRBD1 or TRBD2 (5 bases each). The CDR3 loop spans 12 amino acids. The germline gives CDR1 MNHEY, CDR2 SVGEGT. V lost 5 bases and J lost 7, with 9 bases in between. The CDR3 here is CASSPGTNIQYF. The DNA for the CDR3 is TGTGCCAGCAGTCCCGGGACGAACATTCAGTACTTC.

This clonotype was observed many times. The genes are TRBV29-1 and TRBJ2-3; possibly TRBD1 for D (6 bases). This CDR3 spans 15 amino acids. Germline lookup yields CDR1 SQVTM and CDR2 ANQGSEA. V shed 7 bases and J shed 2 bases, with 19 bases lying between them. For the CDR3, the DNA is TGCAGCGCTAGGACAGTACATATCCCCACAGATACGCAGTATTTT. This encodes CSARTVHIPTDTQYF.

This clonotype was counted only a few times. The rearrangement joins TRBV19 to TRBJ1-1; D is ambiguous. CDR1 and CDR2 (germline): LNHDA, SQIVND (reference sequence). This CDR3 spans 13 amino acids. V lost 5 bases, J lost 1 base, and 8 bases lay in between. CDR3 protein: CASSSAPNTEAFF. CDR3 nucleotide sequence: TGTGCCAGTAGTTCCGCCCCGAACACTGAAGCTTTCTTT.

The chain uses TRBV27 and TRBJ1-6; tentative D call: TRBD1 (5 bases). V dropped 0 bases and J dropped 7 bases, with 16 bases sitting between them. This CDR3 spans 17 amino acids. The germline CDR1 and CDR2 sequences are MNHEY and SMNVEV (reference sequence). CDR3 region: CASSLSGLAGPNSPLHF. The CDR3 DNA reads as TGTGCCAGCAGTTTATCGGGCCTGGCGGGACCCAATTCACCCCTCCACTTT.

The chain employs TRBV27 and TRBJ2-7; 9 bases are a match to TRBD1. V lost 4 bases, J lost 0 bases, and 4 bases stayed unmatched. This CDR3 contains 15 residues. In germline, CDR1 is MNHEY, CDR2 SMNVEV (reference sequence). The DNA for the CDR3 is TGTGCCAGCAGTTACGGACAGGGGAGCTCCTACGAGCAGTACTTC. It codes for CASSYGQGSSYEQYF.

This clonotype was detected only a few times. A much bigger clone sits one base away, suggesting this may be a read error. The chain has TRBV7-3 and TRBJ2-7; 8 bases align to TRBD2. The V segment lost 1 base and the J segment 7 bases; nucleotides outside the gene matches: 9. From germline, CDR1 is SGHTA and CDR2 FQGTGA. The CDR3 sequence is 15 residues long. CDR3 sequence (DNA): TGTGCCAGCAGCTTAAGTAGCGGGGCCTACAATGAGCAGTACTTC. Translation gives CASSLSSGAYNEQYF.

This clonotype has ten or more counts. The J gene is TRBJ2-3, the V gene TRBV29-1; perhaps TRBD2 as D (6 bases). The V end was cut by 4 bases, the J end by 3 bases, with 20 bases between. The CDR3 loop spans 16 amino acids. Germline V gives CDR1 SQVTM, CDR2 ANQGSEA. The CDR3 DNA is TGCAGCGTTGGCCGACACGGGGGAAGTGTGACAGATACGCAGTATTTT. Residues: CSVGRHGGSVTDTQYF.

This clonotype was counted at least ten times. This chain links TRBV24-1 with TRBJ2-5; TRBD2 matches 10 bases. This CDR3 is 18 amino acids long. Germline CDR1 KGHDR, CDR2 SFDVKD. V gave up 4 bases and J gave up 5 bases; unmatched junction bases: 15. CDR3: CATSDTARGSGGSETQYF. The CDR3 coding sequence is TGTGCCACCAGTGACACCGCCCGGGGTAGCGGGGGGTCCGAGACCCAGTACTTC.

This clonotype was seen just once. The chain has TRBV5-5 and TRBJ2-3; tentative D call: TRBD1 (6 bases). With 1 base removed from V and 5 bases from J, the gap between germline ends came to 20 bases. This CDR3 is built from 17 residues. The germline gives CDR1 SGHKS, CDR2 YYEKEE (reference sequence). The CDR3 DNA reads TGTGCCAGCAGCTTGTTGGGGGCAGCTCATGGCAGAGATACGCAGTATTTT. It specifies CASSLLGAAHGRDTQYF.

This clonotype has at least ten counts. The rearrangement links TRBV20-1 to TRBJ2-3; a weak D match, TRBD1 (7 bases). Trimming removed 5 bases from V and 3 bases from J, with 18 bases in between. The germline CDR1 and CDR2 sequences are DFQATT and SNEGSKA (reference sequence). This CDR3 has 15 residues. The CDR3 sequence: CSAPRRGLLTDTQYF. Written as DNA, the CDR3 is TGCAGTGCTCCGAGGAGGGGGCTCTTAACAGATACGCAGTATTTT.

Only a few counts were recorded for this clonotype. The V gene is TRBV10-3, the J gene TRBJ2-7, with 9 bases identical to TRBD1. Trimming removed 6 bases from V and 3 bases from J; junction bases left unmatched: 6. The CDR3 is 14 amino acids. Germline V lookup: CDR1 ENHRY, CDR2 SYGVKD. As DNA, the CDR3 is TGTGCCATCAGACCGGGACAGGGAAACTACGAGCAGTACTTC. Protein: CAIRPGQGNYEQYF.

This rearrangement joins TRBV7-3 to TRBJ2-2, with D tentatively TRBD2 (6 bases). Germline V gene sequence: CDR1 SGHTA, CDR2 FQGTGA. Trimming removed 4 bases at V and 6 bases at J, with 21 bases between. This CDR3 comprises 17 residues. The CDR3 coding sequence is TGTGCCAGCAGCTCCACACCCCCTGGGGGGAAAGCCGGGGAGCTGTTTTTT. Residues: CASSSTPPGGKAGELFF.

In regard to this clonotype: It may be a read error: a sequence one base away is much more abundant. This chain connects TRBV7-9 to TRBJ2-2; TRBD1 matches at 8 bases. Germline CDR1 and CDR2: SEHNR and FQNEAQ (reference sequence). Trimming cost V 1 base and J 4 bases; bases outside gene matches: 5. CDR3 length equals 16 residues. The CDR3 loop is CASSLGRGRGTGELFF. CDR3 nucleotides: TGTGCCAGCAGCTTAGGCAGGGGGCGCGGCACCGGGGAGCTGTTTTTT.

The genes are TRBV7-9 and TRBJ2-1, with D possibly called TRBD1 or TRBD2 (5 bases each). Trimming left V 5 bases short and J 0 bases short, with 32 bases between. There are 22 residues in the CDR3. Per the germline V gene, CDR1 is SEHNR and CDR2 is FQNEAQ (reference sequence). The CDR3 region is CASSRMFGADLDFRSSYNEQFF. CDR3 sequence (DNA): TGTGCCAGCAGCCGCATGTTCGGGGCGGACCTTGATTTCCGTAGCTCCTACAATGAGCAGTTCTTC. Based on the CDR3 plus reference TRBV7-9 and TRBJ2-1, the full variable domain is DTGVSQNPRHKITKRGQNVTFRCDPISEHNRLYWYRQTLGQGPEFLTYFQNEAQLEKSRLLSDRFSAERPKGSFSTLEIQRTEQGDSAMYLCASSRMFGADLDFRSSYNEQFFGPGTRLTVL.

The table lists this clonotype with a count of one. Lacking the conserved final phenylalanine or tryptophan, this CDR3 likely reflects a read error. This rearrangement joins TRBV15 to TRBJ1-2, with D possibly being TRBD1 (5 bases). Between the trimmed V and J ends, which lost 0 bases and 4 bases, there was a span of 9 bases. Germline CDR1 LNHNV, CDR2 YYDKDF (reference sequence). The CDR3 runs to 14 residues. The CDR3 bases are TGTGCCACCAGCAGAGATAGGGGACTCTATGGCTACACCCTC. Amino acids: CATSRDRGLYGYTL.

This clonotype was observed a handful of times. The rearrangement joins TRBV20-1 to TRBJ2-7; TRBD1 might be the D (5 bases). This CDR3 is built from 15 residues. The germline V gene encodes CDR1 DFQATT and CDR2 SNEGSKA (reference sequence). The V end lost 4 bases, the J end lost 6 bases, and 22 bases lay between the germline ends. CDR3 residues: CSATPPVQGEGEQYF. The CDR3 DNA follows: TGCAGTGCTACCCCCCCTGTCCAGGGCGAAGGCGAGCAGTACTTC.

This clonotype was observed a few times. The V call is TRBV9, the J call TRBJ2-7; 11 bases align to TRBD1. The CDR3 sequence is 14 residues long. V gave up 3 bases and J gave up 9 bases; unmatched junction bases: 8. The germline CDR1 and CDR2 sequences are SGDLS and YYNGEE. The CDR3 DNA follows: TGTGCCAGCAGCGACGACCGGGACAGGGGGGCGCAGTACTTC. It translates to CASSDDRDRGAQYF.

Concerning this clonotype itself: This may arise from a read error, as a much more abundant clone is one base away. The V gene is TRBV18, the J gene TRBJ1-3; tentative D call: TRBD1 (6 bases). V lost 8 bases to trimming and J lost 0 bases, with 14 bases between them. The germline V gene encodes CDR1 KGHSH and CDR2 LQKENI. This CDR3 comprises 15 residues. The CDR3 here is CASTGTLHSGNTIYF. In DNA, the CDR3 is TGTGCCAGCACCGGGACACTACACTCTGGAAACACCATATATTTT. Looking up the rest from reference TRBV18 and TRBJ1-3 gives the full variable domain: NAGVMQNPRHLVRRRGQEARLRCSPMKGHSHVYWYRQLPEEGLKFMVYLQKENIIDESGMPKERFSAEFPKEGPSILRIQQVVRGDSAAYFCASTGTLHSGNTIYFGEGSWLTVV.

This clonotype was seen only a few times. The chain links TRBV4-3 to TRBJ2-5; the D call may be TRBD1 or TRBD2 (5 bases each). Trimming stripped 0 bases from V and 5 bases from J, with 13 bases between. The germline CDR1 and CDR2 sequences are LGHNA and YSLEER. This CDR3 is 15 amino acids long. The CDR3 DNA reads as TGCGCCAGCAGCCAAGAGAGGCGAGGGGCCGAGACCCAGTACTTC. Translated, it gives CASSQERRGAETQYF.

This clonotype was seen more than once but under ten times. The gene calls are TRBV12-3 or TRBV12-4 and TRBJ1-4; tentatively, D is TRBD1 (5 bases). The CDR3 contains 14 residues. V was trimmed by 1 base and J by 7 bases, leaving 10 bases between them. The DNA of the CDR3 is TGTGCCAGCAGTTTAGGGGGGGTCGGTGAAAAACTGTTTTTT. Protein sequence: CASSLGGVGEKLFF.

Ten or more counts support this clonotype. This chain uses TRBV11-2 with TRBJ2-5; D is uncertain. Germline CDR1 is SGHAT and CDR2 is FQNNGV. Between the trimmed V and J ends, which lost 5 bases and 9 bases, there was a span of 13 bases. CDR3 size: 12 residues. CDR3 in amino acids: CASSLGPLAQYF. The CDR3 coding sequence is TGTGCCAGCAGCCTAGGCCCCCTGGCCCAGTACTTC. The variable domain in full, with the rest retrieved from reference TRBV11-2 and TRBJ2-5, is EAGVAQSPRYKIIEKRQSVAFWCNPISGHATLYWYQQILGQGPKLLIQFQNNGVVDDSQLPKDRFSAERLKGVDSTLKIQPAKLEDSAVYLCASSLGPLAQYFGPGTRLLVL.

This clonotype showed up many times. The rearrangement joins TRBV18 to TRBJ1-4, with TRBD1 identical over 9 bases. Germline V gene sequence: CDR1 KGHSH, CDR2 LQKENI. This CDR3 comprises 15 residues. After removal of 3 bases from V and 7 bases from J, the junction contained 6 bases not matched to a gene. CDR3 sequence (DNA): TGTGCCAGCTCACCCCAGGGACAGGGTGGTGAAAAACTGTTTTTT. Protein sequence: CASSPQGQGGEKLFF.